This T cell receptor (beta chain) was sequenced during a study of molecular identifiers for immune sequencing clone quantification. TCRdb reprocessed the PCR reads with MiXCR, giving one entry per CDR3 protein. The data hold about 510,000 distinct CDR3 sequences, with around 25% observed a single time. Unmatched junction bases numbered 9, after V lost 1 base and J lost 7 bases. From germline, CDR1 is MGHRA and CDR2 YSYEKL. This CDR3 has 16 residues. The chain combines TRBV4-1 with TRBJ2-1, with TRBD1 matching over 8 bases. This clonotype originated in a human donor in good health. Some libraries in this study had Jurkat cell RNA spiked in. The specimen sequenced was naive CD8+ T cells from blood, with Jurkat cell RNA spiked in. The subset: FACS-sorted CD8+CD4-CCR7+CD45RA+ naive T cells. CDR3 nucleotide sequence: TGCGCCAGCAGCCAAGTGGGTACAGGGGGTATAAATGAGCAGTTCTTC. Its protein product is CASSQVGTGGINEQFF.